This TCR beta chain is from a study of T cell repertoires in cytomegalovirus infection. Overall study context: Based on public TCR beta signatures, there were indications of CMV infection and of a matching HLA type. Whole-study results and caveats: CMV-specific HLA-C-restricted TCR beta clonotypes dominated the ex vivo response.

This clonotype appeared a few times. Its matching antigen is unknown. TCRdb called the reads again in MiXCR, with one record for every CDR3 protein. The table includes around 310,000 distinct CDR3 sequences, roughly 16% detected once. The CDR3 has 16 residues. Germline CDR1 reads SEHNR; CDR2 reads FQNEAQ (reference sequence). Trimming stripped 2 bases from V and 5 bases from J, with 18 bases between. The chain combines TRBV7-9 with TRBJ2-5; D may be TRBD2 (6 bases). Sequencing used PBMCs. The sequence derives from a human donor in good health (CMV status not recorded). Some clones in this sample may be carry-over from other donors' samples. CDR3 protein: CASSLNWGRLAETQYF. CDR3 bases: TGTGCCAGCAGCTTAAATTGGGGGAGGCTGGCGGAGACCCAGTACTTC.